The 17 T cell receptor beta chains below come from one sample, sequenced in a study of cytomegalovirus exposure and HLA in healthy donors. The PCR made use of 60 Vbeta and 13 Jbeta primers. Sequencing used immunoSEQ multiplex PCR; TCRdb keeps in-frame clones, though not all of them. The sample holds 150,000 to 200,000 clones, roughly 77% seen once. Sequenced input: PBMCs. These receptors came from a male donor in good health and CMV-seropositive.

The V call is TRBV5-1, the J call TRBJ2-1; 8 bases align to TRBD2. CDR1 SGHRS and CDR2 YFSETQ come from the germline V gene. The CDR3 is 16 residues long. After removal of 3 bases from V and 10 bases from J, the junction contained 15 bases not matched to a gene. This CDR3 is CASSSDHGLALGEQFF. CDR3 nucleotides: TGCGCCAGCAGCTCGGATCATGGACTAGCTTTAGGCGAGCAGTTCTTC.

This clone was detected a few times. The chain uses TRBV11-2 and TRBJ1-2; D perhaps matches TRBD1 (5 bases). CDR1 SGHAT and CDR2 FQNNGV come from the germline V gene. The CDR3 has 15 residues. V was pared by 1 base and J by 0 bases, with 9 bases between. The CDR3 reads CASSLGDSANYGYTF. The CDR3 DNA reads TGTGCCAGCAGCTTAGGAGACAGTGCTAACTATGGCTACACCTTC.

This chain joins TRBV28 and TRBJ2-1, with a tentative D call TRBD2 (6 bases). CDR1 MDHEN and CDR2 SYDVKM come from the germline V gene. This CDR3 is 15 amino acids long. V dropped 3 bases and J dropped 2 bases, with 11 bases sitting between them. For the CDR3, the DNA is TGTGCCAGCAGTTTTCTCGAGCGGGCCTACAATGAGCAGTTCTTC. The encoded protein is CASSFLERAYNEQFF.

The CDR3 loop is CASRLGGGVGGELFF. The CDR3 coding sequence is TGTGCAAGTCGCTTAGGAGGGGGCGTGGGCGGGGAGCTGTTTTTT. J is TRBJ2-2 and V is TRBV12-2; the table names TRBD1, a call not compared with the DNA. TRBV12-2 corresponds to a pseudogene. The CDR3 totals 15 residues.

The chain couples TRBV6-5 to TRBJ1-5; D is perhaps TRBD1 (5 bases). Trimming took 6 bases from V and 4 from J, leaving 10 bases between them. The CDR3 contains 13 residues. Germline CDR1 is MNHEY and CDR2 is SVGAGI. CDR3 sequence: CASREGHNQPQHF. The CDR3 DNA follows: TGTGCCAGCAGGGAGGGGCATAATCAGCCCCAGCATTTT.

This rearrangement joins TRBV30 to TRBJ2-3; 7 bases align to TRBD2. The CDR3 has 14 residues. The germline gives CDR1 GTSNPN, CDR2 SVGIG (reference sequence). The CDR3 DNA follows: TGTGCTGGGGCTAGAGGGAGGGCCATGGATACGCAGTATTTT. Amino acids: CAGARGRAMDTQYF.

The V gene is TRBV4-3, the J gene TRBJ2-5; TRBD2 matches at 8 bases. The J call may not be correct, given that the DNA end is closer to TRBJ2-7. Germline CDR1 LGHNA, CDR2 YSLEER. The CDR3 contains 15 residues. CDR3 loop: CASSPASGGDYEQYF. DNA for the CDR3: TGCGCCAGCAGCCCAGCGTCGGGGGGGGACTACGAGCAGTACTTC.

This clone appeared a few times. This chain joins TRBV14 and TRBJ1-4; TRBD1 is a possible D gene (5 bases). V was pared by 1 base and J by 4 bases, with 10 bases between. The CDR3 contains 15 residues. Germline V lookup: CDR1 SGHDN, CDR2 FVKESK. DNA for the CDR3: TGTGCCAGCAGCCAAGTTTGGCAGGGTAATGAAAAACTGTTTTTT. As protein: CASSQVWQGNEKLFF.

This rearrangement joins TRBV27 to TRBJ2-5; 7 bases are a match to TRBD2. The last part of the DNA fits TRBJ2-7 better; the J call may be wrong. Germline-derived CDR1 and CDR2 are MNHEY and SMNVEV (reference sequence). This CDR3 has 17 residues. The CDR3 spells CASTSSGISFSSYEQYF. The CDR3 DNA sequence: TGTGCCAGTACGTCTAGCGGCATCTCCTTTAGCTCCTACGAGCAGTACTTC.

The genes are TRBV18 and TRBJ2-7, with 8 bases matching TRBD2. CDR3 length equals 15 residues. Germline V gene sequence: CDR1 KGHSH, CDR2 LQKENI. V was pared by 2 bases and J by 6 bases, with 9 bases of the junction left unmatched. CDR3 sequence reads: CASSPASGSDSEQYF. The CDR3 DNA follows: TGTGCCAGCTCACCAGCCAGCGGGAGTGATTCCGAGCAGTACTTC. The full variable domain, completed using reference TRBV18 and TRBJ2-7, is NAGVMQNPRHLVRRRGQEARLRCSPMKGHSHVYWYRQLPEEGLKFMVYLQKENIIDESGMPKERFSAEFPKEGPSILRIQQVVRGDSAAYFCASSPASGSDSEQYFGPGTRLTVT.

This chain links TRBV9 with TRBJ1-4; 11 bases agree with TRBD1. The V segment lost 4 bases and the J segment 8 bases; nucleotides outside the gene matches: 4. This CDR3 has 14 amino acids. The germline V gene encodes CDR1 SGDLS and CDR2 YYNGEE. This CDR3 is CASSPWTGGEKLFF. The CDR3 nucleotides are TGTGCCAGCAGCCCGTGGACAGGGGGCGAAAAACTGTTTTTT.

J is TRBJ2-7 and V is TRBV7-7; D might be TRBD1 (6 bases). CDR1 is SSHAT and CDR2 is FNYEAQ in the germline V gene (reference sequence). The V end lost 6 bases, the J end lost 6 bases, and 21 bases lay between the germline ends. This CDR3 region has 15 residues. CDR3 loop: CASRHRDNLHVEQYF. CDR3 nucleotides: TGTGCCAGCAGACACCGGGACAACCTTCACGTCGAGCAGTACTTC.

This clone has a handful of counts. The chain is built from TRBV27 and TRBJ1-4; 7 positions match TRBD1. Trimming took 5 bases from V and 9 from J; bases not matched to a gene: 6. CDR3 length: 13 residues. The germline gives CDR1 MNHEY, CDR2 SMNVEV (reference sequence). In nucleotides, the CDR3 is TGTGCCAGCAGTACACGACAGGGTCAAAAACTGTTTTTT. It codes for CASSTRQGQKLFF.

The chain couples TRBV19 to TRBJ1-1; TRBD1 aligns across 10 bases. V was clipped by 4 bases and J by 2 bases; unmatched bases: 4. The CDR3 has 15 amino acids. The germline gives CDR1 LNHDA, CDR2 SQIVND (reference sequence). The CDR3 sequence: CASSSDRGLNTEAFF. CDR3 nucleotides: TGTGCCAGTAGTAGCGACAGGGGGCTAAACACTGAAGCTTTCTTT.

This sequence joins TRBV25-1 and TRBJ1-5; the match to TRBD1 covers 8 bases. The J segment lost 6 bases and the V segment lost 5 bases, leaving 6 bases of the junction unmatched. There are 14 residues in the CDR3. CDR1 and CDR2 from the germline V gene are MGHDK and SYGVNS. CDR3 residues: CASSQTGVSQPQHF. The CDR3 DNA sequence: TGTGCCAGCAGTCAGACAGGGGTGAGTCAGCCCCAGCATTTT.

The chain has TRBV10-3 and TRBJ1-5, with unresolved D. Trimming pared 2 bases from V and 5 bases from J, leaving 7 bases between. The germline V gene has CDR1 ENHRY and CDR2 SYGVKD. This CDR3 has 13 amino acids. CDR3 nucleotide sequence: TGTGCCATCAGTGAGACAGATGATCAGCCCCAGCATTTT. Its protein is CAISETDDQPQHF.

In its sample, this clone was seen once. V is TRBV29-1 and J is TRBJ1-5; D is uncertain. The CDR3 spans 13 residues. Germline V CDR1 and CDR2: SQVTM, ANQGSEA. V lost 4 bases to trimming and J lost 5 bases, with 12 bases between them. CDR3 DNA sequence: TGCAGCGTTGCTCGGTCGGCGGATCAGCCCCAGCATTTT. The encoded protein is CSVARSADQPQHF.